One sample yielded the 8 T cell receptor beta chains listed below, sequenced in a study of blood T cell repertoires in COVID-19. The protocol was immunoSEQ multiplex PCR, while the TCRdb copy is restricted to in-frame clones and leaves out a portion. The sample records roughly 140,000 clones, about 79% being singletons. The sample taken for sequencing was peripheral blood. These receptors originate from a woman in her forties or fifties with acute or convalescent COVID-19.

This clone was counted a single time. V gene TRBV7-9 combines with J gene TRBJ1-2; TRBD1 is a possible D gene (5 bases). This CDR3 contains 11 residues. The germline V gene encodes CDR1 SEHNR and CDR2 FQNEAQ (reference sequence). Trimming took off 7 bases at V and 13 bases at J, with 16 bases between the two ends. For the CDR3, the DNA is TGTGCCAGCACCCAAGTCGCGGACACCACCTTC. Amino acids: CASTQVADTTF.

The chain has TRBV7-2 and TRBJ2-2, with D perhaps matching TRBD1 (5 bases). Looked up from germline, CDR1 is SGHTA and CDR2 is FQGNSA. Between the trimmed V and J ends, which lost 4 bases and 1 base, there was a span of 13 bases. The CDR3 runs 16 residues. CDR3 sequence reads: CASSSRLGLNTGELFF. In DNA, the CDR3 is TGTGCCAGCAGCTCCCGGCTGGGGCTGAACACCGGGGAGCTGTTTTTT.

A single count supports this clone. The chain recombines TRBV10-3 with TRBJ2-7, with 10 bases fitting TRBD1. The CDR3 runs 14 residues. Per the germline V gene, CDR1 is ENHRY and CDR2 is SYGVKD. The junction had 6 bases not matched to a gene; V was cut back by 10 bases and J by 0 bases. CDR3 in DNA: TGTGCCACCCTCCGGGACAGGGGCTCCTACGAGCAGTACTTC. Translation: CATLRDRGSYEQYF.

This rearrangement joins TRBV10-3 to TRBJ2-7; 10 nucleotides align to TRBD2. This CDR3 comprises 15 residues. Germline loops: CDR1 ENHRY, CDR2 SYGVKD. J was trimmed by 0 bases and V by 5 bases; bases with no gene match: 4. This chain's CDR3 is CAISRTSGVSYEQYF. CDR3 sequence (DNA): TGTGCCATCAGTAGGACTAGCGGAGTCTCCTACGAGCAGTACTTC.

The chain has TRBV2 and TRBJ1-6; 7 bases line up with TRBD1. Germline trimming cut 8 bases from V and 3 bases from J; bases unmatched to any gene: 1. The CDR3 runs 13 residues. Germline V gene lookup returns CDR1 SNHLY and CDR2 FYNNEI. The CDR3 DNA sequence: TGTGCCAGCGGGACAGACTATAATTCACCCCTCCACTTT. As protein: CASGTDYNSPLHF.

This clone was counted once. The chain employs TRBV7-3 and TRBJ1-2; 12 bases match TRBD1. The germline gives CDR1 SGHTA, CDR2 FQGTGA. The CDR3 has 16 residues. V gave up 3 bases and J gave up 8 bases; unmatched junction bases: 10. The CDR3 DNA is TGTGCCAGCAGCTTGATTCCGGGACAGGGGGCTGGGGGCTACACCTTC. Its translation: CASSLIPGQGAGGYTF.

This clone occurred a few times. The rearrangement links TRBV7-2 to TRBJ1-2, with 10 bases matching TRBD1. J lost 7 bases, V lost 4 bases, and 6 bases had no gene match. Per the germline V gene, CDR1 is SGHTA and CDR2 is FQGNSA. This CDR3 region has 14 residues. The CDR3 DNA reads TGTGCCAGCAGCTCCGACAGGGGGCTACGTGGCTACACCTTC. This codes for CASSSDRGLRGYTF. Drawing the rest from reference TRBV7-2 and TRBJ1-2, the complete variable domain is GAGVSQSPSNKVTEKGKDVELRCDPISGHTALYWYRQSLGQGLEFLIYFQGNSAPDKSGLPSDRFSAERTGGSVSTLTIQRTQQEDSAVYLCASSSDRGLRGYTFGSGTRLTVV.

Details on this clone: The germline gene is not matched at one end of the junction; a read error may be the cause. The V gene is TRBV3-1 (or the pseudogene TRBV3-2), the J gene TRBJ2-3; tentative D call: TRBD1 (5 bases). This CDR3 has 14 residues. The germline V gene encodes CDR1 LGHDT and CDR2 YNNKEL (reference sequence). CDR3 bases: TGTGCCAGCAGTCCTAGGGGTAGCACGGATACGCAGTATTTT. As protein: CASSPRGSTDTQYF.